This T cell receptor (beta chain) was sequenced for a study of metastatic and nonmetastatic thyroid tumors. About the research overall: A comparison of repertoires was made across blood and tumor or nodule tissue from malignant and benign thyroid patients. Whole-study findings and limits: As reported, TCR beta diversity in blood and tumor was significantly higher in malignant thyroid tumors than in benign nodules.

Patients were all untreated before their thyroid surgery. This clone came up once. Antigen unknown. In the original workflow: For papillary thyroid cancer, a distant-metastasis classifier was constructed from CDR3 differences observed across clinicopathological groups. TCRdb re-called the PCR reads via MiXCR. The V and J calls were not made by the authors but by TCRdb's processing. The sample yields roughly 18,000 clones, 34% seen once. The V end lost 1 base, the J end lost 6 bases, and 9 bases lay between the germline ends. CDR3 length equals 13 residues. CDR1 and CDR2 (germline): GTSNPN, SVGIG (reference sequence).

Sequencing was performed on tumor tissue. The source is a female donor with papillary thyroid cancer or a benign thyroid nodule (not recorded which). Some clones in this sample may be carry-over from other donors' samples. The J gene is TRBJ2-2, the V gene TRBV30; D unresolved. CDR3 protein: CAWSETVPGELFF. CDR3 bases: TGTGCCTGGAGTGAAACAGTCCCCGGGGAGCTGTTTTTT.